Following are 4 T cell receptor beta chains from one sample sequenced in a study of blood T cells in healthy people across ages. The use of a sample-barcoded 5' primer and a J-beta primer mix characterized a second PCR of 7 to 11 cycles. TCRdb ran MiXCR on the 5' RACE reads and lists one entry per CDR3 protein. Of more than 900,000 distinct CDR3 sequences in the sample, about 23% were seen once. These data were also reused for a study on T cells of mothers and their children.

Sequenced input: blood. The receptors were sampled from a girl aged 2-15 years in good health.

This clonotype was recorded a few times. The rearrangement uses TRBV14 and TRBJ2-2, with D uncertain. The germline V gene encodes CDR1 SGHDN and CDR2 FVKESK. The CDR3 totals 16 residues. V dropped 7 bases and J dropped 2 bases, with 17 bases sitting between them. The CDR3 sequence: CASKAGPMPNTGELFF. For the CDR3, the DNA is TGTGCCAGCAAGGCCGGACCGATGCCTAACACCGGGGAGCTGTTTTTT.

The CDR3 DNA reads TGTGCCAGCAGCTTCTCCCCCGGGGAGCAGTTCTTC. Translating gives CASSFSPGEQFF. The chain is built from TRBV6-2 or TRBV6-3 and TRBJ2-1, with D uncertain. This CDR3 has 12 amino acids. Trimming cost V 6 bases and J 10 bases, with 13 bases left between them. The germline V gene has CDR1 MNHEY and CDR2 SVGEGT.

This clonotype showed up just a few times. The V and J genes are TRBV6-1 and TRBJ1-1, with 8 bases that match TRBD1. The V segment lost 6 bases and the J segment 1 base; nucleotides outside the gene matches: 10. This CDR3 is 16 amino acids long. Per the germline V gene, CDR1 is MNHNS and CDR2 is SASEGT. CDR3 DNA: TGTGCCAGCAGCTCACCAAGGACAGGGTGGAACACTGAAGCTTTCTTT. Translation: CASSSPRTGWNTEAFF.

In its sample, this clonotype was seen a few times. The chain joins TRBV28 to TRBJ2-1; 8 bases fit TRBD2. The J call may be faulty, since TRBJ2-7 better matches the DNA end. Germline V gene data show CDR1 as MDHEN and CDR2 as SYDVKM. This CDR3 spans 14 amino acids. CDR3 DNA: TGTGCCAGCATTGTCGCGGGGGGTCGGGACGAGCAGTACTTC. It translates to CASIVAGGRDEQYF.